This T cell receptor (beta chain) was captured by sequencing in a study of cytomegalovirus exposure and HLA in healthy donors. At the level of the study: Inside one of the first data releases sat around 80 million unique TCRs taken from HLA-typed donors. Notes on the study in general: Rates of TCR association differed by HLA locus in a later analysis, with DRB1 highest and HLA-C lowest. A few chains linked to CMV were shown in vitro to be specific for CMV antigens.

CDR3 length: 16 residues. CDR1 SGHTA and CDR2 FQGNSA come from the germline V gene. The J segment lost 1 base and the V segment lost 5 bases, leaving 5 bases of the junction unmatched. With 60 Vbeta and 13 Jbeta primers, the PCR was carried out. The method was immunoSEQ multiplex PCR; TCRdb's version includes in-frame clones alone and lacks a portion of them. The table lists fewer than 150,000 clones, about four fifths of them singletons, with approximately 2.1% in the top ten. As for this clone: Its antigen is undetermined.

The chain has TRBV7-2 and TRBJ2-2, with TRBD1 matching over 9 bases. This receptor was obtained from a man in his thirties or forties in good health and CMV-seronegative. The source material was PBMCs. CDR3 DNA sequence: TGTGCCAGCAGCCTCACAGGGGGCCGGAACACCGGGGAGCTGTTTTTT. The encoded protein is CASSLTGGRNTGELFF. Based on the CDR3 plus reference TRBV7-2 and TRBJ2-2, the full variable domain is GAGVSQSPSNKVTEKGKDVELRCDPISGHTALYWYRQSLGQGLEFLIYFQGNSAPDKSGLPSDRFSAERTGGSVSTLTIQRTQQEDSAVYLCASSLTGGRNTGELFFGEGSRLTVL.